The 25 T cell receptor beta chains given below trace back to one sample, sequenced in a study of neurological immune-mediated disorders. Using its own MiXCR run on the 5' RACE reads, TCRdb lists one record per CDR3 protein. This repertoire shows 70,000 to 95,000 distinct CDR3 sequences, about 14% found once; its top ten account for 6.5% to 8%. Material for sequencing was PBMCs. The source of these receptors is a woman between 45 and 60 years old in good health.

This clonotype occurred many times. The chain employs TRBV5-5 and TRBJ2-7, with D unresolved. The V gene lost 3 bases and the J gene lost 3 bases, with 4 bases spanning the gap. The length of the CDR3 is 11 residues. The V gene's germline CDR1 is SGHKS and CDR2 YYEKEE (reference sequence). CDR3 in DNA: TGTGCCAGCAGCTCTTACTACGAGCAGTACTTC. Translated: CASSSYYEQYF.

This clonotype was recorded at least ten times. For the CDR3, the DNA is TGTGCCAGCAGTTTAGAGGGACAAGAGACCCAGTACTTC. This sequence encodes CASSLEGQETQYF. This rearrangement joins TRBV12-3 or TRBV12-4 to TRBJ2-5, with D unclear. The CDR3 totals 13 residues. Trimming removed 1 base at V and 2 bases at J, with 5 bases between.

This clonotype was detected ten times or more. The gene calls are TRBV9 and TRBJ2-7, with 9 bases lining up with TRBD2. The V segment lost 3 bases and the J segment 5 bases; nucleotides outside the gene matches: 12. CDR3 length: 16 residues. Germline V CDR1 and CDR2: SGDLS, YYNGEE. This CDR3 is CASSGTGLAGLNEQYF. CDR3 sequence (DNA): TGTGCCAGCAGCGGAACGGGGCTAGCGGGACTCAACGAGCAGTACTTC.

This clonotype was counted at least ten times. The V and J genes are TRBV14 and TRBJ2-7, with 7 bases fitting TRBD1. Germline V gene sequence: CDR1 SGHDN, CDR2 FVKESK. The CDR3 extends over 16 amino acids. J gave up 1 base and V 5 bases, and 11 bases lay outside the gene matches. The CDR3, as DNA: TGTGCCAGCAGCAAGCACTCAAGGACAGGATCCTACGAGCAGTACTTC. Protein sequence: CASSKHSRTGSYEQYF.

Ten or more counts support this clonotype. The chain is built from TRBV5-1 and TRBJ2-2; D ambiguous. V was cut by 2 bases and J by 4 bases, with 9 bases left in between. The CDR3 is 14 residues long. Germline V gives CDR1 SGHRS, CDR2 YFSETQ. CDR3 protein: CASSLGDTTGELFF. In DNA form, the CDR3 reads TGCGCCAGCAGCTTAGGCGACACCACCGGGGAGCTGTTTTTT.

This clonotype was recorded many times. The rearrangement joins TRBV6-4 to TRBJ2-1; 11 bases align to TRBD2. The germline CDR1 and CDR2 sequences are MRHNA and SNTAGT. V shed 3 bases and J 6 bases; nucleotides not matched to a gene: 7. The CDR3 covers 16 residues. The CDR3 DNA reads as TGTGCCAGCAGTGATTCGGCTAGCGGGGGGACCAATGAGCAGTTCTTC. It encodes CASSDSASGGTNEQFF.

The V and J genes are TRBV27 and TRBJ1-1; weak D call: TRBD1 (6 bases). This CDR3 spans 15 amino acids. Germline V gene sequence: CDR1 MNHEY, CDR2 SMNVEV (reference sequence). The V gene lost 6 bases and the J gene lost 2 bases, with 16 bases spanning the gap. The CDR3 reads CASRPAGVRNTEAFF. CDR3 DNA: TGTGCCAGCAGACCCGCAGGGGTCCGTAACACTGAAGCTTTCTTT.

This clonotype occurred many times. The chain carries TRBV7-8 and TRBJ2-1; 10 bases are shared with TRBD1. V trimming: 1 base; J trimming: 8 bases; junction bases outside the gene matches: 5. Germline lookup yields CDR1 SGHVS and CDR2 FQNEAQ. The CDR3 runs to 15 residues. The CDR3 sequence is CASSLVRTGGYEQFF. CDR3 bases: TGTGCCAGCAGCTTAGTGAGGACAGGGGGTTATGAGCAGTTCTTC.

This clonotype was seen repeatedly, ten times or more. This chain uses TRBV20-1 with TRBJ2-7; D might be TRBD1 (6 bases). Germline V lookup: CDR1 DFQATT, CDR2 SNEGSKA (reference sequence). The length of the CDR3 is 15 residues. Trimming took 2 bases from V and 0 from J, leaving 14 bases between them. In DNA, the CDR3 is TGCAGTGCTAGATTCACAGGGCGGAGCTCCTACGAGCAGTACTTC. Amino acids: CSARFTGRSSYEQYF.

This clonotype was seen repeatedly, ten times or more. The chain recombines TRBV15 with TRBJ2-2; 12 bases align to TRBD2. Germline CDR1 and CDR2: LNHNV and YYDKDF (reference sequence). V trimming: 0 bases; J trimming: 2 bases; junction bases outside the gene matches: 7. The CDR3 consists of 19 residues. The CDR3 bases are TGTGCCACCAGCAGAGACTTCGGACTAGCGGGGAGTAACACCGGGGAGCTGTTTTTT. Protein sequence: CATSRDFGLAGSNTGELFF.

The CDR3 DNA follows: TGTGCCAGCTCACGGGACAGGCTCACTGAAGCTTTCTTT. It yields the protein CASSRDRLTEAFF. V gene TRBV18 combines with J gene TRBJ1-1; 8 nucleotides agree with TRBD1. Germline V lookup: CDR1 KGHSH, CDR2 LQKENI. The V gene end was trimmed by 4 bases and the J gene end by 4 bases; junction bases not matched to a gene: 2. The CDR3 is made up of 13 amino acids.

This clonotype was counted ten times or more. The chain uses TRBV6-1 and TRBJ1-5; D is unclear. Germline loops: CDR1 MNHNS, CDR2 SASEGT. The CDR3 covers 13 residues. V was trimmed by 10 bases and J by 5 bases, leaving 15 bases between them. This CDR3 reads CATGGHQDQPQHF. CDR3 DNA: TGTGCCACGGGAGGGCATCAAGATCAGCCCCAGCATTTT.

Many counts were recorded for this clonotype. The chain couples TRBV2 to TRBJ1-4; 7 bases agree with TRBD1. The CDR3 has 16 amino acids. J was trimmed by 7 bases and V by 2 bases; bases with no gene match: 10. CDR1 and CDR2 from the germline V gene are SNHLY and FYNNEI. CDR3: CASSELGKGGIEKLFF. CDR3 in DNA: TGTGCCAGCAGTGAATTGGGGAAAGGGGGCATTGAAAAACTGTTTTTT.

In this sample, this clonotype turned up many times. The chain employs TRBV25-1 and TRBJ2-5, with 9 bases aligning to TRBD1. CDR1 MGHDK and CDR2 SYGVNS come from the germline V gene. There are 16 residues in the CDR3. With 6 bases clipped from V and 5 bases from J, the junction kept 13 bases outside the gene matches. CDR3 in DNA: TGTGCCAGCAGCGGGTCGTTGGACAGGGGTATTGAGACCCAGTACTTC. This translates into CASSGSLDRGIETQYF.

This clonotype was observed many times. The gene calls are TRBV5-1 and TRBJ2-2, with 9 bases fitting TRBD2. The CDR3 has 16 amino acids. Germline assignment: CDR1 SGHRS and CDR2 YFSETQ. Trimming cost V 0 bases and J 6 bases; bases outside gene matches: 6. This CDR3 reads CASSLGASGAPGELFF. The CDR3 DNA reads as TGCGCCAGCAGCTTGGGGGCTAGCGGGGCCCCCGGGGAGCTGTTTTTT.

This clonotype occurred many times. The chain carries TRBV20-1 and TRBJ2-1; D not certain. Germline CDR1 and CDR2: DFQATT and SNEGSKA (reference sequence). The CDR3 sequence is 10 residues long. The germline V and J ends were trimmed by 5 bases and 6 bases, with 5 bases remaining between them. The CDR3 sequence is CSAAVNEQFF. The DNA for the CDR3 is TGCAGTGCTGCCGTCAATGAGCAGTTCTTC.

This clonotype showed up many times. The chain has TRBV12-3 or TRBV12-4 and TRBJ2-3, with D possibly called TRBD1 or TRBD2 (5 bases each). The CDR3 length is 14 residues. The V gene lost 1 base and the J gene lost 9 bases, with 14 bases spanning the gap. In DNA, the CDR3 is TGTGCCAGCAGTTTAGGGGACCCTACCGAAACGCAGTATTTT. Protein: CASSLGDPTETQYF.

The chain joins TRBV18 to TRBJ2-1; D gene ambiguous. V lost 7 bases and J lost 0, with 19 bases in between. Germline V lookup: CDR1 KGHSH, CDR2 LQKENI. The CDR3 contains 17 residues. The CDR3 protein is CASLQRKGQNSYNEQFF. CDR3 in DNA: TGTGCCAGCTTACAGAGGAAGGGCCAAAACTCCTACAATGAGCAGTTCTTC.

This clonotype was seen repeatedly, ten times or more. The V call is TRBV5-1, the J call TRBJ2-3; no definite D call. From germline, CDR1 is SGHRS and CDR2 YFSETQ. V shed 0 bases and J shed 5 bases, with 13 bases lying between them. CDR3 length: 15 residues. CDR3 DNA: TGCGCCAGCAGCTTGGACACCTCAGTTGAAGATACGCAGTATTTT. This translates into CASSLDTSVEDTQYF.

In this sample, this clonotype turned up many times. The chain links TRBV20-1 to TRBJ2-3; D uncertain. The V and J ends lost 0 bases and 4 bases respectively, with 11 bases between them. In germline, CDR1 is DFQATT, CDR2 SNEGSKA (reference sequence). The CDR3 loop spans 14 amino acids. The CDR3 coding sequence is TGCAGTGCTAGAGATCCACTCGGTCCAGATACGCAGTATTTT. Translated: CSARDPLGPDTQYF.

This clonotype was found many times. This CDR3 reads CASSPRGTGRTNEKLFF. The CDR3 nucleotides are TGTGCCAGCAGCCCGCGAGGGACAGGACGCACTAATGAAAAACTGTTTTTT. The chain combines TRBV7-2 with TRBJ1-4; the match to TRBD1 covers 8 bases. Germline trimming cut 5 bases from V and 2 bases from J; bases unmatched to any gene: 10. Germline V gene lookup returns CDR1 SGHTA and CDR2 FQGNSA. The CDR3 spans 17 residues.

V gene TRBV10-1 combines with J gene TRBJ1-2, with 8 bases aligning to TRBD1. Germline trimming cut 5 bases from V and 4 bases from J; bases unmatched to any gene: 6. There are 14 residues in the CDR3. The germline V gene has CDR1 WNHNN and CDR2 SYGVQD (reference sequence). DNA for the CDR3: TGCGCCAGCAGTCCGGGGACAGGCCTCTATGGCTACACCTTC. Translated: CASSPGTGLYGYTF.

At least ten counts were recorded for this clonotype. DNA for the CDR3: TGCAGTGCACGGGCGTCTGGGGCCAACGTCCTGACTTTC. Amino acids: CSARASGANVLTF. V usage is TRBV20-1 and J usage is TRBJ2-6; D remains ambiguous. The CDR3 has 13 residues. Between the trimmed V and J ends, which lost 6 bases and 1 base, there was a span of 7 bases. Germline assignment: CDR1 DFQATT and CDR2 SNEGSKA (reference sequence).

Ten or more counts support this clonotype. J is TRBJ2-5 and V is TRBV5-1; 8 nucleotides align to TRBD1. The CDR3 is 15 residues long. Trimming at V came to 4 bases and at J to 3 bases, leaving 8 bases not matched to a gene. CDR1 is SGHRS, CDR2 YFSETQ, per germline. The CDR3 spells CASSPQGAREETQYF. The CDR3 coding sequence is TGCGCCAGCAGCCCCCAGGGGGCCCGGGAAGAGACCCAGTACTTC.

This clonotype was detected ten times or more. V and J are TRBV11-2 and TRBJ2-3; TRBD1 aligns across 10 bases. Germline loops: CDR1 SGHAT, CDR2 FQNNGV. The length of the CDR3 is 16 residues. The V segment lost 5 bases and the J segment 5 bases; nucleotides outside the gene matches: 10. The CDR3 DNA reads as TGTGCCAGCAGCGCGACAGGGGGCGCGTCTTTAGATACGCAGTATTTT. Residues: CASSATGGASLDTQYF.